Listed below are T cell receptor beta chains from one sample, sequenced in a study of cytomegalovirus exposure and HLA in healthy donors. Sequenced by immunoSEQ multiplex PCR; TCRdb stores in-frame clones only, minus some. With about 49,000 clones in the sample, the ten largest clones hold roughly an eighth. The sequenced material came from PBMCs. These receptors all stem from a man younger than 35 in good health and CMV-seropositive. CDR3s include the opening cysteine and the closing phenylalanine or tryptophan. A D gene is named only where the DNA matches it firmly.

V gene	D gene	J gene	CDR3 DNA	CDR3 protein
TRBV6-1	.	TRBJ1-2	TGTGCCAGCAGTGGCGCCTTAGTATACACCGACTTCTATGGCTACACCTTC	CASSGALVYTDFYGYTF
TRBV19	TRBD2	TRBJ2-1	TGTGCCAGTAGACCGGGACTAGCGGGAGTCAATGAGCAGTTCTTC	CASRPGLAGVNEQFF
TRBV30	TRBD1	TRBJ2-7	TGTGCCTGGAGTGTAGGCGGGACAGGCTCCTACGAGCAGTACTTC	CAWSVGGTGSYEQYF
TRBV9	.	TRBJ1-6	TGTGCCAGCAGCCCCGGAGGACGGTCTAATTCACCCCTCCACTTT	CASSPGGRSNSPLHF
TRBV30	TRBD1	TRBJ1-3	TGTGCCTGGAGTGTATACAGGGGCTCTGGAAACACCATATATTTT	CAWSVYRGSGNTIYF
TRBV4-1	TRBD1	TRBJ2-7	TGCGCCAGCAGCCAAGTCGGACAGGATGGCGAGCAGTACTTC	CASSQVGQDGEQYF
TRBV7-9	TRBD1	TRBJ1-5	TGTGCCAGCAGCCCCGGACAGGGGTGGCGGCCCCAGCATTTT	CASSPGQGWRPQHF
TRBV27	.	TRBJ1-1	TGTGCCAGCACCGCGAGGGATGCGAACACTGAAGCTTTCTTT	CASTARDANTEAFF
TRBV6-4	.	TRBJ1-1	TGTGCCAGCAGTCGTACGGGACATGGCAGCACGAACACTGAAGCTTTCTTT	CASSRTGHGSTNTEAFF
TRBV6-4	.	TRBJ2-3	TGTGCCAGCAGTGAAGCTAGCACAGATACGCAGTATTTT	CASSEASTDTQYF
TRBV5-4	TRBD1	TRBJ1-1	TGTGCCAGCAGCCCGGGACAGGGGAACACTGAAGCTTTCTTT	CASSPGQGNTEAFF
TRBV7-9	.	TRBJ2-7	TGTGCCAGCAGCCCCCCAGGACGGACTGCTTCCTACGAGCAGTACTTC	CASSPPGRTASYEQYF
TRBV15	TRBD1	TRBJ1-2	TGTGCCACCAGCAGAGAAAACAGGGGATTCGGCTATGGCTACACCTTC	CATSRENRGFGYGYTF
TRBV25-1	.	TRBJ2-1	TGTGCCAGCAGTGAATATGGGCCTGGGGGGGACATTGAGCAGTTCTTC	CASSEYGPGGDIEQFF
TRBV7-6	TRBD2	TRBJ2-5	TGTGCCAGCAGCTTAGCGGGCGGGGGGCCACAAGAGACCCAGTACTTC	CASSLAGGGPQETQYF
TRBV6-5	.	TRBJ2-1	TGTGCCAGATGGTTAGAAGTATCCTACAATGAGCAGTTCTTC	CARWLEVSYNEQFF
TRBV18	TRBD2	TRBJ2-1	TGTGCCAGCTCGCTCAACACCCCGGGACTATCGGATCACAATGAGCAGTTCTTC	CASSLNTPGLSDHNEQFF
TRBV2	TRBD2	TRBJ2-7	TGTGCCATAGTAGCGGGGGGATCCTACGAGCAGTACTTC	CAIVAGGSYEQYF
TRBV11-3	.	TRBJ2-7	TGTGCCAGCAGCTTAGCATTTGGGACAACCTACGAGCAGTACTTC	CASSLAFGTTYEQYF
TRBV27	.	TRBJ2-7	TGTGCCAGCAGTAGTGCGCTTGGTCCCTACGAGCAGTACTTC	CASSSALGPYEQYF
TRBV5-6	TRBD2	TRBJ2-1	TGTGCCAGCAGGACTAGCGGTCTGCGCTCCTACAATGAGCAGTTCTTC	CASRTSGLRSYNEQFF
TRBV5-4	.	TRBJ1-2	TGTGCCAGCAGGAGGGTAGGGGGTGTCTATGGCTACACCTTC	CASRRVGGVYGYTF
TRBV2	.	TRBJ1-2	TGTGCCAGCAGTGTAGGACTAAACTATGGCTACACCTTC	CASSVGLNYGYTF
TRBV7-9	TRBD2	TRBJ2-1	TGTGCCAGCAGCTTAGCATTAGCGGGACCCCGGAATGAGCAGTTCTTC	CASSLALAGPRNEQFF
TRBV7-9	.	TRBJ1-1	TGTGCCAGCAGCTTGAGTCAGGGAAGGACTGAAGCTTTCTTT	CASSLSQGRTEAFF
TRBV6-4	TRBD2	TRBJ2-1	TGTGCCAGCAGTGACTCAAGGAGGGGGGGACTAGCGGGAGGTGGTGAGCAGTTCTTC	CASSDSRRGGLAGGGEQFF
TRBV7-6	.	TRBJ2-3	TGTGCCAGCAGCTTAGGGGGCCATAGCACAGATACGCAGTATTTT	CASSLGGHSTDTQYF
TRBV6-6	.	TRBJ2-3	TGTGCCAGCAGTCGAACTCGGCAGGGTAGGGCAGATACGCAGTATTTT	CASSRTRQGRADTQYF
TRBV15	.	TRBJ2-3	TGTGCCACCAGCAGAGGGGACTTAGGCGGGGATACGCAGTATTTT	CATSRGDLGGDTQYF
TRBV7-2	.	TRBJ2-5	TGTGCCAGCAGCTTAAACAGGCAAGAGACCCAGTACTTC	CASSLNRQETQYF
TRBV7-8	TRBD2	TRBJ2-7	TGTGCCAGCAGCCGAACGGGAGGTCGATACGAGCAGTACTTC	CASSRTGGRYEQYF
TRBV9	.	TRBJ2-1	TGTGCCAGCAGCGCCCCCCAGGGGCCCTACAATGAGCAGTTCTTC	CASSAPQGPYNEQFF
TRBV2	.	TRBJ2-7	TGTGCCAGCAGAGCCCCCCCCGGGAGGGGGCTGGGCGAGCAGTACTTC	CASRAPPGRGLGEQYF
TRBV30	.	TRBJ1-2	TGTGCCTGGAGCTTAACAGGGCCCCTCTATGGCTACACCTTC	CAWSLTGPLYGYTF
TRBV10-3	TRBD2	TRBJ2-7	TGTGCCATCAGTGAGATCCCCGGACTAGCGGGAGTGGGAGACTACGAGCAGTACTTC	CAISEIPGLAGVGDYEQYF
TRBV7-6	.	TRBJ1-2	TGTGCCAGCAGCTCCGAAACAGGAAACTATGGCTACACCTTC	CASSSETGNYGYTF
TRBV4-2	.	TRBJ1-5	TGTGCCAGCAGCCGAGACCTTGGTGGGGAGTCGTATAGCAATCAGCCCCAGCATTTT	CASSRDLGGESYSNQPQHF
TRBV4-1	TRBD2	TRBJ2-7	TGCGCCAGCAGCCAAGACAGCGGGAGCTCCTACGAGCAGTACTTC	CASSQDSGSSYEQYF
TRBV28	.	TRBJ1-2	TGTGCCATGCTGACTTCGAATGGCTACACCTTC	CAMLTSNGYTF
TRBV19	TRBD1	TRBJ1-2	TGTGCCAGTAGTATAGGAAGACAGGGTGAGGGCTACACCTTC	CASSIGRQGEGYTF
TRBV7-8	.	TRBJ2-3	TGTGCCAGCAGCCGAGACTCAGGGGCTAGCACAGATACGCAGTATTTT	CASSRDSGASTDTQYF
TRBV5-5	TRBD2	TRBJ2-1	TGTGCCAGCAGCTTACCCAGACTAGCGGGAGCCTCCAATGAGCAGTTCTTC	CASSLPRLAGASNEQFF
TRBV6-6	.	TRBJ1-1	TGTGCCAGCACCAAGTCCTTCGGGACAACCAACACTGAAGCTTTCTTT	CASTKSFGTTNTEAFF